This TCR beta chain was recorded in a study of T cells after yellow fever vaccination. General study findings and limits: Of the clonotypes, a small share occurred in both CD4 and CD8 compartments. Weaker in magnitude, the secondary response showed a faster peak on day 5 versus 15.

The V and J ends lost 4 bases and 8 bases, in that order; junction bases with no gene match: 12. The germline V gene encodes CDR1 MGHRA and CDR2 YSYEKL. This CDR3 spans 16 amino acids. TCRdb reprocessed the 5' RACE reads with MiXCR, giving one entry per CDR3 protein. The repertoire consists of about 170,000 distinct CDR3 sequences, with 9.5% to 12% occurring once and the leading ten covering roughly a third. The table lists this clonotype with a few counts. The antigen remains unidentified. This TCR was recovered from a man between 18 and 35 years old who received the YFV17D yellow fever vaccine. Here the sequenced sample was CD8+ T cells sorted from PBMCs, taken 15 days after the yellow fever booster vaccination. V usage is TRBV4-1 and J usage is TRBJ2-1, with 9 bases matching TRBD1. Here the CDR3 reads CASSPPSGTGLDEQFF. Written as DNA, the CDR3 is TGCGCCAGCAGCCCTCCAAGCGGGACAGGGTTGGATGAGCAGTTCTTC.